This TCR beta chain was sequenced during a study of CD8+ T cells in alopecia areata. The ends lost 0 bases at V and 10 bases at J; junction bases unmatched: 8. CDR1 SGHDT and CDR2 YYEEEE come from the germline V gene. The CDR3 length is 15 residues. Sequencing templates came from extracted RNA that was reverse transcribed into cDNA. The data were produced by immunoSEQ multiplex PCR, yet TCRdb's version contains in-frame clones alone and is incomplete. The sample lists approximately 110,000 clones; roughly three fifths were seen once. The treatment is: oral pan-JAK inhibitor, 5-10 mg twice daily. V usage is TRBV5-6 and J usage is TRBJ1-1, with 11 bases lining up with TRBD1. The specimen was CD8+ T cells sorted from blood, collected at week 24, from a patient treated with tofacitinib. The TCR comes from a human donor with alopecia areata. The CDR3 DNA reads as TGTGCCAGCAGCTTGGGTTCCGGGACAGGGGGGCGAGCTTTCTTT. This gives the protein CASSLGSGTGGRAFF.